This passage covers 14 T cell receptor beta chains from one sample sequenced in a study of Ad26.COV2.S vaccination and SARS-CoV-2 variants. This sample's treatment: approximately 18 received Ad26.COV2.S at low or high dose, single or two shots; about 5 received placebo; per-sample allocation not given. After the first vaccine or placebo injection, samples were drawn on day 63. The method was immunoSEQ multiplex PCR; TCRdb's version includes in-frame clones alone and lacks a portion of them. This table holds about 680,000 clones, 70% to 90% found once. The material sequenced was peripheral blood, taken in a trial of Ad26.COV2.S vaccine versus placebo. Source of these receptors: a person between 18 and 65 years old who received the Ad26.COV2.S COVID-19 vaccine or a placebo.

The genes are TRBV5-4 and TRBJ2-2, with D hard to call. The CDR3 has 13 amino acids. Germline CDR1 reads SGHNT; CDR2 reads YYREEE (reference sequence). V lost 1 base to trimming and J lost 1 base, with 2 bases between them. In DNA, the CDR3 is TGTGCCAGCAGCTTGTTGAACACCGGGGAGCTGTTTTTT. Translating it yields CASSLLNTGELFF.

The chain joins TRBV21-1 to TRBJ1-5. TRBV21-1 is a pseudogene segment. This CDR3 has 18 amino acids. CDR3 in DNA: TGTGCCAGCAGCAAAAGCCTCCCTTGCAGGGAGAGCAATCAGCCCCAGCATTTT. It is translated as CASSKSLPCRESNQPQHF.

V gene TRBV12-5 combines with J gene TRBJ1-3, with a tentative D call TRBD1 (5 bases). V was shortened by 6 bases and J by 0 bases, with 24 bases between the two germline ends. Germline V CDR1 and CDR2: LGHNT, FRNRAP. The CDR3 is 19 amino acids. The CDR3 region has the DNA TGTGCTAGTGGCCCTAATCAGTGGGGGACTTTTAGCTCTGGAAACACCATATATTTT. As protein: CASGPNQWGTFSSGNTIYF.

The sample holds one count of this clone. V is TRBV30 and J is TRBJ1-3; D may be TRBD1 (5 bases). The germline V gene has CDR1 GTSNPN and CDR2 SVGIG (reference sequence). V lost 2 bases and J 4 bases, leaving 18 bases between the germline ends. The CDR3 sequence is 16 residues long. Written as DNA, the CDR3 is TGTGCCTGGAGTCCCCCTTGGGGGTTAGCAGGAAACACCATATATTTT. It translates to CAWSPPWGLAGNTIYF.

The chain is built from TRBV5-1 and TRBJ2-7; D could derive from TRBD1 or TRBD2 (5 bases each). This CDR3 is 14 amino acids long. Deletions cut 6 bases from V and 0 bases from J, with 13 bases between. Per germline, CDR1 SGHRS and CDR2 YFSETQ. The CDR3 sequence: CASKPGRSSYEQYF. DNA for the CDR3: TGCGCCAGCAAACCGGGACGGAGCTCCTACGAGCAGTACTTC.

The gene calls are TRBV19 and TRBJ1-5, with 9 bases that match TRBD1. This CDR3 spans 17 amino acids. CDR1 and CDR2 (germline): LNHDA, SQIVND (reference sequence). Unmatched junction bases numbered 4, after V lost 1 base and J lost 0 bases. CDR3: CASSIGNRGPSNQPQHF. CDR3 in DNA: TGTGCCAGTAGTATAGGGAACAGGGGGCCTAGCAATCAGCCCCAGCATTTT.

V is TRBV11-3 and J is TRBJ2-5; TRBD1 agrees at 9 bases. The CDR3 runs 15 residues. The V and J ends lost 8 bases and 0 bases, in that order; junction bases with no gene match: 7. Germline CDR1 is SGHNT and CDR2 is YENEEA. The CDR3: CASGDRVLYQETQYF. CDR3 nucleotides: TGTGCCAGCGGGGACAGGGTCTTATACCAAGAGACCCAGTACTTC.

Comment on this clone: Other DNA sequences within the sample encode an identical CDR3. J is TRBJ2-3 and V is TRBV11-2; D remains ambiguous. Trimming pared 1 base from V and 2 bases from J, leaving 7 bases between. Germline V lookup: CDR1 SGHAT, CDR2 FQNNGV. The CDR3 is made up of 14 amino acids. Written as DNA, the CDR3 is TGTGCCAGCAGCTTAGCACTAACCACAGATACGCAGTATTTT. Translation: CASSLALTTDTQYF. The whole variable domain, remainder taken from reference TRBV11-2 and TRBJ2-3, is EAGVAQSPRYKIIEKRQSVAFWCNPISGHATLYWYQQILGQGPKLLIQFQNNGVVDDSQLPKDRFSAERLKGVDSTLKIQPAKLEDSAVYLCASSLALTTDTQYFGPGTRLTVL.

The chain employs TRBV6-9 and TRBJ2-7; possibly TRBD2 for D (6 bases). CDR3 length: 15 amino acids. Germline V gives CDR1 MNHGY, CDR2 SVAAGI. V lost 2 bases and J lost 6, with 17 bases in between. CDR3 loop: CASSYPRDPQGEQYF. In DNA form, the CDR3 reads TGTGCCAGCAGTTATCCGCGGGACCCCCAGGGCGAGCAGTACTTC.

This sequence joins TRBV6-4 and TRBJ1-2, with 11 nucleotides matching TRBD1. Germline V gene sequence: CDR1 MRHNA, CDR2 SNTAGT. The junction had 11 bases not matched to a gene; V was cut back by 5 bases and J by 9 bases. The CDR3 extends over 15 amino acids. CDR3 nucleotide sequence: TGTGCCAGCAGTAGATGGACAGGGGGCTCGATGAGCTACACCTTC. Its translation: CASSRWTGGSMSYTF.

The V and J genes are TRBV15 and TRBJ2-7, with a weak D call TRBD2 (6 bases). This CDR3 contains 14 residues. Per germline, CDR1 LNHNV and CDR2 YYDKDF (reference sequence). V shed 9 bases and J shed 6 bases, with 21 bases lying between them. The CDR3, as DNA: TGTGCCACGGGGGTGGGCAGGGAGGTACCCGAGCAGTACTTC. As protein: CATGVGREVPEQYF.

CDR3 in DNA: TGTGCCAGCAGCCCCCGACCCACAGATACGCAGTATTTT. Its protein is CASSPRPTDTQYF. The J gene is TRBJ2-3, the V gene TRBV3-1 (or the pseudogene TRBV3-2); D remains unclear. Trimming removed 4 bases at V and 2 bases at J, with 7 bases between. Germline V lookup: CDR1 LGHDT, CDR2 YNNKEL (reference sequence). This CDR3 is built from 13 residues.

V gene TRBV5-6 combines with J gene TRBJ1-1; possible D gene TRBD1, 5 bases. CDR1 is SGHDT, CDR2 YYEEEE, per germline. This CDR3 is 13 amino acids long. V lost 5 bases and J lost 3, with 11 bases in between. CDR3 sequence (DNA): TGTGCCAGCAGTTCCGGGACCTACACTGAAGCTTTCTTT. Translation: CASSSGTYTEAFF.

J is TRBJ2-1 and V is TRBV11-2; TRBD2 matches at 7 bases. V was pared by 2 bases and J by 0 bases, with 7 bases of the junction left unmatched. The CDR3 extends over 17 amino acids. CDR1 is SGHAT, CDR2 FQNNGV, per germline. CDR3 sequence reads: CASSLKLALSSYNEQFF. For the CDR3, the DNA is TGTGCCAGCAGCTTAAAACTAGCGTTAAGCTCCTACAATGAGCAGTTCTTC. The whole variable domain, remainder taken from reference TRBV11-2 and TRBJ2-1, is EAGVAQSPRYKIIEKRQSVAFWCNPISGHATLYWYQQILGQGPKLLIQFQNNGVVDDSQLPKDRFSAERLKGVDSTLKIQPAKLEDSAVYLCASSLKLALSSYNEQFFGPGTRLTVL.